A single sample is the source of the 15 T cell receptor beta chains below, sequenced in a study of blood T cell repertoires in COVID-19. Measured with immunoSEQ multiplex PCR; TCRdb has only the in-frame clones, and not every one. The top ten hold more than 2% of the sample, which has about 73,000 clones, over 80% seen once. Specimen: peripheral blood. The receptor source for this set is a man older than 75 with active or convalescent COVID-19.

V and J are TRBV5-1 and TRBJ2-2; D remains ambiguous. This CDR3 comprises 14 residues. The germline V and J ends were trimmed by 3 bases and 4 bases, with 10 bases remaining between them. From germline, CDR1 is SGHRS and CDR2 YFSETQ. In DNA form, the CDR3 reads TGCGCCAGCAGCTCAGGTCCGACCACCGGGGAGCTGTTTTTT. It specifies CASSSGPTTGELFF.

This clone occurred a few times. The chain has TRBV19 and TRBJ2-7, with TRBD1 matching 9 bases. The junction had 9 bases not matched to a gene; V was cut back by 5 bases and J by 4 bases. Germline assignment: CDR1 LNHDA and CDR2 SQIVND (reference sequence). The CDR3 totals 15 residues. The CDR3 is CASSPRQGGLYEQYF. CDR3 nucleotide sequence: TGTGCCAGTAGTCCCCGACAGGGGGGATTATACGAGCAGTACTTC.

The rearrangement joins TRBV4-3 to TRBJ2-6; 9 positions agree with TRBD2. Germline V gives CDR1 LGHNA, CDR2 YSLEER. Unmatched junction bases numbered 9, after V lost 0 bases and J lost 3 bases. The CDR3 length is 19 residues. The CDR3: CASSQDHGLAGYGANVLTF. DNA of the CDR3: TGCGCCAGCAGCCAAGATCACGGGCTAGCGGGATATGGGGCCAACGTCCTGACTTTC.

The rearrangement uses TRBV6-2 or TRBV6-3 and TRBJ2-5; D remains unclear. Germline CDR1 is MNHEY and CDR2 is SVGEGT. The CDR3 is made up of 11 amino acids. V was clipped by 6 bases and J by 5 bases, with 7 bases between them. The chain's CDR3 is CASSLRETQYF. CDR3 nucleotide sequence: TGTGCCAGCAGCTTGAGGGAGACCCAGTACTTC.

This sequence joins TRBV30 and TRBJ1-6; possibly TRBD1 for D (5 bases). The CDR3 has 11 amino acids. Germline lookup yields CDR1 GTSNPN and CDR2 SVGIG (reference sequence). V was cut by 5 bases and J by 7 bases, with 6 bases left in between. CDR3: CAWEGNSPLHF. The CDR3 coding sequence is TGTGCCTGGGAGGGGAATTCACCCCTCCACTTT.

The V call is TRBV10-3, the J call TRBJ2-5, with 8 bases identical to TRBD1. The germline V gene has CDR1 ENHRY and CDR2 SYGVKD. The length of the CDR3 is 13 residues. The V gene end was trimmed by 6 bases and the J gene end by 2 bases; junction bases not matched to a gene: 2. This CDR3 is CAIRTGAQETQYF. CDR3 DNA: TGTGCCATCAGGACAGGGGCGCAAGAGACCCAGTACTTC.

The chain joins TRBV6-2 or TRBV6-3 to TRBJ2-7; 7 bases align to TRBD1. Trimming removed 2 bases from V and 3 bases from J; junction bases left unmatched: 13. This CDR3 contains 17 residues. CDR1 is MNHEY, CDR2 SVGEGT, per germline. In DNA form, the CDR3 reads TGTGCCAGCAGTTACCCACCCCGGACAGGAATCGGCTACGAGCAGTACTTC. Translated, it gives CASSYPPRTGIGYEQYF.

The J gene is TRBJ2-2, the V gene TRBV5-5, with 8 bases fitting TRBD2. Germline values: CDR1 SGHKS, CDR2 YYEKEE (reference sequence). This CDR3 contains 16 residues. V was pared by 0 bases and J by 4 bases, with 5 bases of the junction left unmatched. The CDR3 loop reads CASSLDPGRVTGELFF. The CDR3, as DNA: TGTGCCAGCAGCTTGGACCCCGGGAGGGTCACCGGGGAGCTGTTTTTT.

This sequence joins TRBV3-1 (or the pseudogene TRBV3-2) and TRBJ1-4; D not certain. This CDR3 region has 12 residues. The V end was cut by 5 bases, the J end by 8 bases, with 9 bases between. Germline V gene data show CDR1 as LGHDT and CDR2 as YNNKEL (reference sequence). In nucleotides, the CDR3 is TGTGCCAGCAGCGTGAGGCGGGAAAAACTGTTTTTT. Protein: CASSVRREKLFF.

The gene calls are TRBV4-1 and TRBJ2-3; TRBD1 agrees at 7 bases. V dropped 2 bases and J dropped 0; count of bases not matched to a gene: 11. The CDR3 runs 18 residues. In germline, CDR1 is MGHRA, CDR2 YSYEKL. CDR3 protein: CASSQQGQALPSTDTQYF. The DNA of the CDR3 is TGCGCCAGCAGCCAACAAGGACAGGCCCTGCCTAGCACAGATACGCAGTATTTT.

The chain uses TRBV5-1 and TRBJ2-5, with 11 bases identical to TRBD2. Germline V lookup: CDR1 SGHRS, CDR2 YFSETQ. The V segment lost 4 bases and the J segment 1 base; nucleotides outside the gene matches: 6. CDR3 length equals 16 residues. CDR3 coding DNA: TGCGCCAGCAGCCGGGGAACTAGCGGGAGCCAAGAGACCCAGTACTTC. This codes for CASSRGTSGSQETQYF.

The rearrangement joins TRBV7-9 to TRBJ2-6, with D uncertain. V lost 5 bases, J lost 5 bases, and 13 bases lay in between. Germline CDR1 and CDR2: SEHNR and FQNEAQ (reference sequence). CDR3 length: 15 residues. This chain's CDR3 is CASSTASTRANVLTF. In nucleotides, the CDR3 is TGTGCCAGCAGCACCGCGTCCACTAGGGCCAACGTCCTGACTTTC.

This clone was counted only a few times. The rearrangement links TRBV12-3 or TRBV12-4 to TRBJ1-1, with 7 bases identical to TRBD1. The CDR3 is 13 residues long. The junction had 3 bases not matched to a gene; V was cut back by 7 bases and J by 1 base. The CDR3 region has the DNA TGTGCCAGCACCTGGGACAGGAACACTGAAGCTTTCTTT. Protein: CASTWDRNTEAFF.

The gene calls are TRBV10-1 and TRBJ1-1; D is unclear. CDR1 WNHNN and CDR2 SYGVQD come from the germline V gene (reference sequence). This CDR3 contains 15 residues. With 1 base removed from V and 6 bases from J, the gap between germline ends came to 15 bases. The CDR3 is CASSEYAGIGSEAFF. The CDR3 nucleotides are TGCGCCAGCAGTGAGTATGCCGGGATTGGCTCTGAAGCTTTCTTT.

This clone was detected a few times. The chain uses TRBV5-1 and TRBJ1-2; 7 bases agree with TRBD1. The CDR3 has 14 amino acids. Germline trimming cut 4 bases from V and 5 bases from J; bases unmatched to any gene: 8. The germline CDR1 and CDR2 sequences are SGHRS and YFSETQ. The CDR3 DNA sequence: TGCGCCAGCAGCGACCCCGGGACAGTATATGGCTACACCTTC. Amino acids: CASSDPGTVYGYTF.